This entry lists 21 T cell receptor beta chains sequenced from one sample in a study of identical twins. TCRdb fed the 5' RACE reads into MiXCR, producing one record per CDR3 protein. Counted here are about 1.7 million distinct CDR3 sequences, around 29% occurring once; the ten biggest clones make up about 0.27%. Sequences were obtained from cord blood. These receptors came from a newborn girl in good health.

This clonotype came up a few times. The CDR3 reads CASSLRGSGHYNEQFF. CDR3 bases: TGTGCCAGCAGTTTACGGGGAAGCGGCCACTACAATGAGCAGTTCTTC. The chain couples TRBV28 to TRBJ2-1, with a weak D call TRBD2 (5 bases). Germline V gene lookup returns CDR1 MDHEN and CDR2 SYDVKM. The CDR3 has 16 residues. V shed 2 bases and J shed 3 bases, with 14 bases lying between them.

This clonotype has ten or more counts. V gene TRBV27 combines with J gene TRBJ2-7; D unclear. The CDR3 sequence is 13 residues long. V shed 3 bases and J shed 1 base, with 7 bases lying between them. The germline CDR1 and CDR2 sequences are MNHEY and SMNVEV (reference sequence). The CDR3 here is CASSFIGSYEQYF. The CDR3 DNA reads TGTGCCAGCAGTTTTATAGGGTCCTACGAGCAGTACTTC.

This clonotype was counted a few times. The chain uses TRBV7-6 and TRBJ2-1; D call uncertain. V lost 5 bases and J lost 7, with 9 bases in between. The CDR3 runs 12 residues. Germline CDR1 and CDR2: SGHVS and FNYEAQ. This CDR3 is CASSPLTNEQFF. CDR3 nucleotide sequence: TGTGCCAGCAGCCCCCTTACGAATGAGCAGTTCTTC. Full variable domain (rest looked up from reference TRBV7-6 and TRBJ2-1): GAGVSQSPRYKVTKRGQDVALRCDPISGHVSLYWYRQALGQGPEFLTYFNYEAQQDKSGLPNDRFSAERPEGSISTLTIQRTEQRDSAMYRCASSPLTNEQFFGPGTRLTVL.

This rearrangement joins TRBV27 to TRBJ2-7; 11 bases align to TRBD1. The CDR3 consists of 15 residues. The germline V gene has CDR1 MNHEY and CDR2 SMNVEV (reference sequence). Trimming at V came to 5 bases and at J to 7 bases, leaving 10 bases not matched to a gene. Here the CDR3 reads CASSPDPDRGREQYF. DNA of the CDR3: TGTGCCAGCAGTCCAGACCCGGACAGGGGGCGAGAGCAGTACTTC.

There are a few counts of this clonotype. The chain links TRBV20-1 to TRBJ2-3, with TRBD2 as a possible D gene (5 bases). With 2 bases removed from V and 1 base from J, the gap between germline ends came to 7 bases. Germline V gene sequence: CDR1 DFQATT, CDR2 SNEGSKA (reference sequence). The CDR3 is made up of 13 amino acids. CDR3 sequence: CSARLARTDTQYF. In DNA form, the CDR3 reads TGCAGTGCTAGACTAGCCCGCACAGATACGCAGTATTTT.

In the case of this clonotype: With a much larger clone just one base away, this may be a read error. The V call is TRBV10-3, the J call TRBJ2-5, with TRBD2 identical over 7 bases. The CDR3 consists of 13 residues. V dropped 5 bases and J dropped 11; count of bases not matched to a gene: 11. Germline V lookup: CDR1 ENHRY, CDR2 SYGVKD. The CDR3 spells CAISLLAYNEQYF. CDR3 in DNA: TGTGCCATCAGTCTACTAGCGTACAATGAGCAGTACTTC.

This clonotype has just a few counts. The V call is TRBV6-5, the J call TRBJ2-1; D ambiguous. Germline V gene data show CDR1 as MNHEY and CDR2 as SVGAGI. This CDR3 region has 14 residues. V was pared by 9 bases and J by 2 bases, with 14 bases between. CDR3 sequence (DNA): TGTGCCAGTTTCGGAGTAGGTGCCTACAATGAGCAGTTCTTC. Its translation: CASFGVGAYNEQFF.

A remark on this clonotype: One end of the junction fails to match germline, which may point to a read error. This chain joins TRBV24-1 and TRBJ2-1; 8 bases line up with TRBD2. Germline assignment: CDR1 KGHDR and CDR2 SFDVKD. CDR3 length: 16 residues. The CDR3 loop reads CATSDLTSGGYNEQHF. Written as DNA, the CDR3 is TGTGCCACCAGTGATCTCACTAGCGGAGGGTACAATGAGCAGCACTTC.

The chain recombines TRBV6-1 with TRBJ2-1, with D uncertain. Germline assignment: CDR1 MNHNS and CDR2 SASEGT. V lost 6 bases and J 16 bases, leaving 19 bases between the germline ends. The CDR3 spans 12 residues. As DNA, the CDR3 is TGTGCCAGCAGGACCGGTTTGACTGAAGCTTTCTTC. It yields the protein CASRTGLTEAFF.

In DNA, the CDR3 is TGTGCCAGCAGCCAAGATCTAGGCAGGGTATATGGCTACACCTTC. Translated: CASSQDLGRVYGYTF. The chain carries TRBV4-2 and TRBJ1-2; a weak D match, TRBD1 (5 bases). The CDR3 extends over 15 amino acids. The V and J ends lost 0 bases and 5 bases respectively, with 13 bases between them. CDR1 is LGHNA, CDR2 YNFKEQ, per germline.

A word on this clonotype: This may be a read error: a much more frequent sequence differs by one nucleotide. CDR3 nucleotides: TGTGCCAGCAGGAACAGGGGGAACACTGAAGCTTTCTTT. This encodes CASRNRGNTEAFF. This chain joins TRBV12-3 or TRBV12-4 and TRBJ1-1, with 7 bases identical to TRBD1. The length of the CDR3 is 13 residues. With 6 bases clipped from V and 1 base from J, the junction kept 2 bases outside the gene matches.

This clonotype was seen a few times. The chain uses TRBV6-2 or TRBV6-3 and TRBJ2-3; no reliable D call. Trimming stripped 2 bases from V and 0 bases from J, with 9 bases between. The CDR3 is 15 amino acids. The germline CDR1 and CDR2 sequences are MNHEY and SVGEGT. The CDR3 sequence: CASSYALRSTDTQYF. The CDR3 DNA reads TGTGCCAGCAGTTACGCCCTGCGTAGCACAGATACGCAGTATTTT.

Ten or more counts support this clonotype. The chain couples TRBV5-1 to TRBJ2-7; D is unresolved. Per germline, CDR1 SGHRS and CDR2 YFSETQ. Between the trimmed V and J ends, which lost 0 bases and 0 bases, there was a span of 7 bases. The CDR3 spans 14 residues. CDR3: CASSLDPLSYEQYF. CDR3 DNA: TGCGCCAGCAGCTTGGATCCCCTCTCCTACGAGCAGTACTTC.

This chain joins TRBV10-3 and TRBJ2-2; D call uncertain. The CDR3 covers 13 residues. Trimming cost V 3 bases and J 6 bases, with 8 bases left between them. The germline V gene has CDR1 ENHRY and CDR2 SYGVKD. The CDR3 DNA reads TGTGCCATCAGTGACTTTATGCCCGGGGAGCTGTTTTTT. As protein: CAISDFMPGELFF.

This rearrangement joins TRBV20-1 to TRBJ1-5; 7 nucleotides match TRBD1. CDR1 and CDR2 from the germline V gene are DFQATT and SNEGSKA (reference sequence). V was pared by 2 bases and J by 3 bases, with 4 bases of the junction left unmatched. This CDR3 has 14 amino acids. This chain's CDR3 is CSARSGQPNQPQHF. In DNA form, the CDR3 reads TGCAGTGCTAGATCGGGACAGCCCAATCAGCCCCAGCATTTT.

J is TRBJ2-2 and V is TRBV19; D is ambiguous. V lost 7 bases and J lost 0, with 6 bases in between. The CDR3 contains 13 residues. The germline V gene has CDR1 LNHDA and CDR2 SQIVND (reference sequence). The CDR3 DNA reads as TGTGCCAGTAACATCCCGAACACCGGGGAGCTGTTTTTT. This translates into CASNIPNTGELFF. Supplemented by reference TRBV19 and TRBJ2-2, the full variable domain reads DGGITQSPKYLFRKEGQNVTLSCEQNLNHDAMYWYRQDPGQGLRLIYYSQIVNDFQKGDIAEGYSVSREKKESFPLTVTSAQKNPTAFYLCASNIPNTGELFFGEGSRLTVL.

The rearrangement joins TRBV7-2 to TRBJ2-3; no clear D. CDR1 and CDR2 (germline): SGHTA, FQGNSA. There are 16 residues in the CDR3. Trimming pared 0 bases from V and 0 bases from J, leaving 10 bases between. The CDR3 nucleotides are TGTGCCAGCAGCTTAGCGAAGGCCCTCAGCACAGATACGCAGTATTTT. It specifies CASSLAKALSTDTQYF.

The chain couples TRBV2 to TRBJ2-7; TRBD2 might be the D (5 bases). Germline values: CDR1 SNHLY, CDR2 FYNNEI. The CDR3 has 11 amino acids. V was clipped by 6 bases and J by 6 bases, with 9 bases between them. The CDR3 loop reads CASSYTSEQYF. The DNA of the CDR3 is TGTGCCAGCAGCTACACTAGCGAGCAGTACTTC. Together with reference TRBV2 and TRBJ2-7, the CDR3 gives the full variable domain: EPEVTQTPSHQVTQMGQEVILRCVPISNHLYFYWYRQILGQKVEFLVSFYNNEISEKSEIFDDQFSVERPDGSNFTLKIRSTKLEDSAMYFCASSYTSEQYFGPGTRLTVT.

The J gene is TRBJ1-1, the V gene TRBV20-1; D remains ambiguous. This CDR3 region has 13 residues. Germline values: CDR1 DFQATT, CDR2 SNEGSKA (reference sequence). With 3 bases removed from V and 4 bases from J, the gap between germline ends came to 12 bases. In nucleotides, the CDR3 is TGCAGTGCTAGTCCCAGGTCGAGCACTGAAGCTTTCTTT. Its protein product is CSASPRSSTEAFF.

The chain has TRBV7-9 and TRBJ2-7; no definite D call. Germline lookup yields CDR1 SEHNR and CDR2 FQNEAQ (reference sequence). Trimming cost V 2 bases and J 3 bases, with 11 bases left between them. There are 14 residues in the CDR3. The CDR3 here is CASSLTPRRYEQYF. CDR3 bases: TGTGCCAGCAGCTTAACTCCTAGGCGCTACGAGCAGTACTTC.

Comments on this clonotype: Mismatch with germline at one junction end may stem from a read error. This chain joins TRBV20-1 and TRBJ2-7; 7 bases are a match to TRBD1. Germline CDR1 reads DFQATT; CDR2 reads SNEGSKA (reference sequence). This CDR3 has 15 residues. The CDR3 reads CSAREAGGTSYERYF. The CDR3 nucleotides read TGCAGTGCTAGAGAGGCAGGGGGAACTTCCTACGAGCGGTACTTC.